This TCR beta chain stems from a study of vaccination and CD4 T cells after COVID-19. This clonotype was picked up a small number of times. Its antigen is unidentified. With the Oncomine TCR Beta short-read assay, DNA from cultured CD4+ T cells was sequenced. MiXCR, run by TCRdb on the PCR reads, gives a single entry per CDR3 protein. The sample carries more than 15,000 distinct CDR3 sequences, about 42% recorded once. Treatment described: roughly nine-day PBMC culture with coronavirus spike peptide pools or control peptides (ViraFEST assay). This specimen consisted of CD4+ T cells from blood, cultured in vitro, obtained before SARS-CoV-2 vaccination. The receptor was isolated from a human donor who had recovered from COVID-19.

The CDR3 reads CSVVQGPYGYTF. The CDR3 region has the DNA TGCAGCGTTGTGCAGGGTCCGTATGGCTACACCTTC. The chain recombines TRBV29-1 with TRBJ1-2; the D gene is possibly TRBD1 (5 bases). This CDR3 comprises 12 residues. V gave up 4 bases and J gave up 5 bases, with 11 bases separating them. Per the germline V gene, CDR1 is SQVTM and CDR2 is ANQGSEA.